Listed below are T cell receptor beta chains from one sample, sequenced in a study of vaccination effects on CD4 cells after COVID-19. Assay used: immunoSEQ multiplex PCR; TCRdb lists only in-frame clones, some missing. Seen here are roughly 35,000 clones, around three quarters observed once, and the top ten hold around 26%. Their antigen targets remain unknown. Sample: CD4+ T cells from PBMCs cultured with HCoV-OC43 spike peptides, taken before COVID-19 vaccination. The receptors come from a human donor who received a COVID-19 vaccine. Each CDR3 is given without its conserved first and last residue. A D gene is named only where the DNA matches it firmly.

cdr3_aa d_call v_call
ASSPPSNSGNTIY - TRBV18
ASSSRVGELF - TRBV19
ASSLKSAYEQY - TRBV7-9
ASRDQNTGELF - TRBV6-5
AWSAVEDTQY - TRBV30
ASSLTAGNYGYT - TRBV5-1
ASSSIAGGRGNIQY TRBD2 TRBV7-9
ATSPGVSGRGAPYEQY TRBD2 TRBV24-1
ASSLRGYEQF - TRBV5-1
ASSKRGSTDTQY - TRBV18
ASAVRANTGELF - TRBV2
SVIQQAGTKVTGELF - TRBV29-1
ASRTPREAF - TRBV28
ASSFSGRNTEAF - TRBV6-6
ASSIKVQGTEAF - TRBV19
AISKTGRYNQPQH - TRBV6-4
ASSQRETQY - TRBV11-2
ASSLSGQGDGELF TRBD1 TRBV7-3
ATSDLRDNEQF - TRBV24-1
ASSLADRGFYGYT TRBD1 TRBV13
ASSSTSGGAWDEQY TRBD2 TRBV7-2
ASSLGTGGSMSSYNEQF TRBD1 TRBV5-1
AWSASDRRNTEAF TRBD1 TRBV30
ASSQRNQETQY - TRBV5-1
ASTARGVETQY - TRBV6-5
ASSLDGTALLVGSYT TRBD1 TRBV5-4
SAGQSDEAF - TRBV20-1
ASSAPGSGYT - TRBV6-4
SVGARVTETQY - TRBV29-1
ASSGHLNTEAF - TRBV19
ASSPVNRGIHQPQH TRBD1 TRBV11-3
ASSSPGRRASYEQY TRBD2 TRBV28
ASSQTAGEQF - TRBV7-8
ASRKQGGTGELF TRBD1 TRBV2
ASAHPESRGRVSKCYGYT - TRBV23-1
ASSSRVRGGDTQY TRBD2 TRBV5-1
ASSLRTGDGSYNSPLH TRBD1 TRBV5-1
ASSQGVSYNSPLH - TRBV5-1